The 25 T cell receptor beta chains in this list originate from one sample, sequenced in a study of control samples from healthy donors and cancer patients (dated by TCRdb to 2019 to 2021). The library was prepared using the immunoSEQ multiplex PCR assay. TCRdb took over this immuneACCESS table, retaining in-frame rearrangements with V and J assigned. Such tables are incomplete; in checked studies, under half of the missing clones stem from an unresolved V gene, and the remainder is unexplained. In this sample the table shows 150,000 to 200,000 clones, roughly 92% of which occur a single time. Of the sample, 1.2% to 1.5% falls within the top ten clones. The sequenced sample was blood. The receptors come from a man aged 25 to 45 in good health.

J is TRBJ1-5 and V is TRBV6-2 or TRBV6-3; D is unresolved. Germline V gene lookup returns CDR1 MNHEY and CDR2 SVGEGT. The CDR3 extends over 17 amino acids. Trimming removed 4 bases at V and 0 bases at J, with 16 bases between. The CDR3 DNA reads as TGTGCCAGCAGTTTCGTCCTGACCGGTCATAGCAATCAGCCCCAGCATTTT. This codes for CASSFVLTGHSNQPQHF.

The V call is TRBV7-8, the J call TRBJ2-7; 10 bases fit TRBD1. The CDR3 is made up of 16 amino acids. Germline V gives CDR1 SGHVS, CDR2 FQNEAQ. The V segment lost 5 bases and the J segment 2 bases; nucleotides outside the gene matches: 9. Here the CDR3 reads CASSLSTGTGAYEQYF. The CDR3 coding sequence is TGTGCCAGCAGCCTATCGACCGGGACAGGGGCCTACGAGCAGTACTTC.

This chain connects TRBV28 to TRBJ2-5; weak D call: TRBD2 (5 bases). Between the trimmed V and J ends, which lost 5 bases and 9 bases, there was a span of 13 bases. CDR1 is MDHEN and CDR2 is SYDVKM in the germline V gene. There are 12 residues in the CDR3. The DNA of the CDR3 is TGTGCCAGCAGTGCCAATCGGAGGCCCCAGTACTTC. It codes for CASSANRRPQYF.

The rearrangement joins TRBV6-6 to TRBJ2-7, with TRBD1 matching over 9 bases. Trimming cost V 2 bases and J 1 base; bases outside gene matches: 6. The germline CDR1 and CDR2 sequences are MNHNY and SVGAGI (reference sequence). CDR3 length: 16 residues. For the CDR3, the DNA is TGTGCCAGCAGTTACCTCCGGGACAGGGCTTCCTACGAGCAGTACTTC. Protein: CASSYLRDRASYEQYF.

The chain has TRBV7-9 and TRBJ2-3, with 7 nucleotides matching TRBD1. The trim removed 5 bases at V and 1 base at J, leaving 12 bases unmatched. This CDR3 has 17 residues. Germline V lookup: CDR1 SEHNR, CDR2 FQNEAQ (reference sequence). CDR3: CASSPSTRQGGTDTQYF. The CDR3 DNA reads TGTGCCAGCAGCCCATCAACCCGGCAGGGGGGCACAGATACGCAGTATTTT.

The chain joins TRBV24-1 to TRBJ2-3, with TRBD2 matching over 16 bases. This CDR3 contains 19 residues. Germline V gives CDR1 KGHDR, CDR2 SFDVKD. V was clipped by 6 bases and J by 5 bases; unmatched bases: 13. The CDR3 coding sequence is TGTGCCACCAGTCCTACCCCTGGGACTAGCGGGGGGGCTGAAGATACGCAGTATTTT. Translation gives CATSPTPGTSGGAEDTQYF.

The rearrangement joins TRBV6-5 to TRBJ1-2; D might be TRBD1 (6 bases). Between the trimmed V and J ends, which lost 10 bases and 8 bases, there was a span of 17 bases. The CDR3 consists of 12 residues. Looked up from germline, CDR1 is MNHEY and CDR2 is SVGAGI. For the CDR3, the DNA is TGTGCCACCGTGAGGGGGGCTGGAGGCTACACCTTC. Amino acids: CATVRGAGGYTF.

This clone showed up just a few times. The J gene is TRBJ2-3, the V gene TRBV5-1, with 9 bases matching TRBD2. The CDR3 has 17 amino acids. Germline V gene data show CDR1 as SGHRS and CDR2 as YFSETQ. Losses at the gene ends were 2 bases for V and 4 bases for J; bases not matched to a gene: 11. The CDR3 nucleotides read TGCGCCAGCAGCTTAGTAAGTAGCGGGAGTTATGCAGATACGCAGTATTTT. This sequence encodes CASSLVSSGSYADTQYF.

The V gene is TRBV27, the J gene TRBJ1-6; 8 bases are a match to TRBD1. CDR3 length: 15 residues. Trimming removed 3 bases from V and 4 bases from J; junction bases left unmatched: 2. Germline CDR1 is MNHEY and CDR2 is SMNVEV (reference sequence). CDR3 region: CASSFRQGYNSPLHF. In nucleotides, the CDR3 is TGTGCCAGCAGTTTTAGACAGGGGTATAATTCACCCCTCCACTTT.

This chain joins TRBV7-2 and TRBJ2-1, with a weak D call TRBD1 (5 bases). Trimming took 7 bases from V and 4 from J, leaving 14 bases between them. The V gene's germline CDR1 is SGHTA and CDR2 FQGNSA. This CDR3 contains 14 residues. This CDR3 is CASTSDRTYNEQFF. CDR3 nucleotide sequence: TGTGCCAGCACCTCAGACAGAACTTACAATGAGCAGTTCTTC.

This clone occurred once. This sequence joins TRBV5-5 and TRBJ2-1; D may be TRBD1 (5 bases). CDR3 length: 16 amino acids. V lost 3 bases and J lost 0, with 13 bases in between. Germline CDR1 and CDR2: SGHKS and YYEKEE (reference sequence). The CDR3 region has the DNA TGTGCCAGCAGCTGGGGCAGGGATAGCTCCTACAATGAGCAGTTCTTC. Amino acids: CASSWGRDSSYNEQFF.

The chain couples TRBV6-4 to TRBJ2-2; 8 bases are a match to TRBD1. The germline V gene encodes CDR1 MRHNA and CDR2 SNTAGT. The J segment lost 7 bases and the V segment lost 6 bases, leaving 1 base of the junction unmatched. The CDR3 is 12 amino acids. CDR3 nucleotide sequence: TGTGCCAGCAGCGGACAGGGCGGGGAGCTGTTTTTT. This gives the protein CASSGQGGELFF.

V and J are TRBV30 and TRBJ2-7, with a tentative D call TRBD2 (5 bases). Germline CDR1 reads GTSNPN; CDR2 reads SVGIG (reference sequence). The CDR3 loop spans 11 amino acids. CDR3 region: CGSPSGYEQYF. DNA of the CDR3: TGTGGATCCCCGAGCGGCTACGAGCAGTACTTC.

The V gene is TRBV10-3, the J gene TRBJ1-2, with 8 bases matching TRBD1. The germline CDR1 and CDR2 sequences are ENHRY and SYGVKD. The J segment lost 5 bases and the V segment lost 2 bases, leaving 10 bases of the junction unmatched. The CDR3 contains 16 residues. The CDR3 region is CAISERGAGQVYGYTF. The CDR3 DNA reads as TGTGCCATCAGTGAGCGGGGAGCGGGACAGGTGTATGGCTACACCTTC.

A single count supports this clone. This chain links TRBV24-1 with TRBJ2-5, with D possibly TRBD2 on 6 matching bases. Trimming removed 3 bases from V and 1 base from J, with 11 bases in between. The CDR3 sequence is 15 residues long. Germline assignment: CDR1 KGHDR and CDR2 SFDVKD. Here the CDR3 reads CATSDPGTSQETQYF. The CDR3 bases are TGTGCCACCAGTGATCCCGGGACTTCCCAAGAGACCCAGTACTTC.

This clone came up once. The CDR3: CASSHQTSGDSYEQYF. In DNA, the CDR3 is TGTGCCAGCAGCCACCAGACTAGCGGGGACTCCTACGAGCAGTACTTC. V gene TRBV7-9 combines with J gene TRBJ2-7, with TRBD2 matching over 11 bases. Germline CDR1 SEHNR, CDR2 FQNEAQ (reference sequence). The CDR3 has 16 amino acids. The J segment lost 0 bases and the V segment lost 5 bases, leaving 6 bases of the junction unmatched.

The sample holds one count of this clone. The CDR3 region is CASSWTVASPLHF. CDR3 DNA sequence: TGTGCCAGCAGCTGGACAGTCGCCTCACCCCTCCACTTT. The chain has TRBV27 and TRBJ1-6; possibly TRBD1 for D (6 bases). From germline, CDR1 is MNHEY and CDR2 SMNVEV (reference sequence). This CDR3 comprises 13 residues. V was pared by 6 bases and J by 10 bases, with 13 bases between.

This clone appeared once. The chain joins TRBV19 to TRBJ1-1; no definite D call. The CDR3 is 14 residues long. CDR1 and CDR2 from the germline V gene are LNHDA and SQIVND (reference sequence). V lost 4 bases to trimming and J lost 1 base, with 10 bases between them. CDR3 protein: CASSTRGENTEAFF. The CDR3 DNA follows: TGTGCCAGTAGTACCCGGGGAGAGAACACTGAAGCTTTCTTT.

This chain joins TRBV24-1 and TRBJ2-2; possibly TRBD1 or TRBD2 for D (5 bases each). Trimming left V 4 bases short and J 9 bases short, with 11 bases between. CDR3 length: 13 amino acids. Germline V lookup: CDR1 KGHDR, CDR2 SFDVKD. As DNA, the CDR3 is TGTGCCACCAGTGAGGGACGGACAAGGGAGCTGTTTTTT. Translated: CATSEGRTRELFF.

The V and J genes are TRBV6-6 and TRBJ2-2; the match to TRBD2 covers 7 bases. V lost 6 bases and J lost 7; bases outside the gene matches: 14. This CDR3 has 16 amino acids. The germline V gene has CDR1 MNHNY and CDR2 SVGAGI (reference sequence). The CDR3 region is CASSSGDYGLVGELFF. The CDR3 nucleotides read TGTGCCAGCAGCTCCGGGGACTATGGTCTTGTCGGGGAGCTGTTTTTT.

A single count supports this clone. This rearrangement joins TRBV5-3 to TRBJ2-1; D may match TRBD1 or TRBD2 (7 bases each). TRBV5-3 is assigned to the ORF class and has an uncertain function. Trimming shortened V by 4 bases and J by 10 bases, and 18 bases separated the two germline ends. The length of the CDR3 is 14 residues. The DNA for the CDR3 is TGTGCCAGAAGCGGGAGGGCAGGGGGAGTCGAGCAGTTCTTC. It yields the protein CARSGRAGGVEQFF.

This CDR3 reads CASSRGGTNEQYF. The CDR3 DNA reads TGTGCCAGCAGCCGAGGAGGAACAAACGAGCAGTACTTC. The chain has TRBV4-2 and TRBJ2-7; D is possibly TRBD2 (5 bases). The CDR3 has 13 amino acids. Germline assignment: CDR1 LGHNA and CDR2 YNFKEQ. Trimming stripped 4 bases from V and 5 bases from J, with 12 bases between.

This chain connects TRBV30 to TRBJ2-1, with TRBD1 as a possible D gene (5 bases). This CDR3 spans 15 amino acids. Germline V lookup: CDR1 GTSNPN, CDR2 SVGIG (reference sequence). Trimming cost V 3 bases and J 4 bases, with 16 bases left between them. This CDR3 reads CAWSLGQALYNEQFF. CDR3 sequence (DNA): TGTGCCTGGAGCCTCGGACAAGCTCTATACAATGAGCAGTTCTTC. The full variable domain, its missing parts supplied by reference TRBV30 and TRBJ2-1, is SQTIHQWPATLVQPVGSPLSLECTVEGTSNPNLYWYRQAAGRGLQLLFYSVGIGQISSEVPQNLSASRPQDRQFILSSKKLLLSDSGFYLCAWSLGQALYNEQFFGPGTRLTVL.

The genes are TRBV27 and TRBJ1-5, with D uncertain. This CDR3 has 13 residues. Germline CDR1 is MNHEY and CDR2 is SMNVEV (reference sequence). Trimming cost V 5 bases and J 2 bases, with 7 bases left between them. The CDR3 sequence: CASSDVGNQPQHF. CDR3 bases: TGTGCCAGCAGTGACGTGGGCAATCAGCCCCAGCATTTT.

The CDR3 loop reads CASSPTPGLTAYEQYF. CDR3 bases: TGTGCCAGCAGCCCGACCCCAGGCCTAACGGCCTACGAGCAGTACTTC. The chain combines TRBV3-1 (or the pseudogene TRBV3-2) with TRBJ2-7; D is uncertain. V lost 4 bases and J lost 2, with 18 bases in between. Germline V lookup: CDR1 LGHDT, CDR2 YNNKEL (reference sequence). The CDR3 totals 16 residues.